The rows below give T cell receptor beta chains drawn from one sample of a study of blood T cell repertoires in COVID-19. Sequencing used immunoSEQ multiplex PCR; TCRdb keeps in-frame clones, though not all of them. The repertoire holds about 100,000 clones, around 90% seen once, with 4.5% to 6.5% in the top ten. The sample taken for sequencing was peripheral blood. The receptors shown here come from a human donor in a cohort sampled during active COVID-19. Each CDR3 is given with its conserved first and last residue. A D gene is named only where the DNA matches it firmly. Clone size is stated in some rows and not others, as once, few, many or a class when expanded.

clone size,J gene,D gene,V gene,CDR3 DNA,CDR3 protein
-,TRBJ1-1,TRBD1,TRBV11-3,TGTGCCAGCAGTCCCGGGACAGGGGGCGCAGGGACTGAAGCTTTCTTT,CASSPGTGGAGTEAFF
few,TRBJ1-3,-,TRBV10-3,TGTGCCATCAGTGATGTCAACTCTGGAAACACCATATATTTT,CAISDVNSGNTIYF
-,TRBJ1-6,TRBD1,TRBV11-2,TGTGCCAGCAGCCTAACGGACAGGGACAATTCACCCCTCCACTTT,CASSLTDRDNSPLHF
-,TRBJ1-2,-,TRBV4-1,TGCGCCAGCAGCCAAGTGCTGAGACAGGAAGGTTATGGCTACACCTTC,CASSQVLRQEGYGYTF
once,TRBJ2-3,TRBD2,TRBV5-4,TGTGCCAGCAGCGTGCCTAGCGGGAGGTCTGATACGCAGTATTTT,CASSVPSGRSDTQYF
-,TRBJ1-1,-,TRBV7-9,TGTGCCAGCAGCTTAAGAGGGAACACTGAAGCTTTCTTT,CASSLRGNTEAFF
-,TRBJ2-7,TRBD2,TRBV19,TGTGCCAGTAGTATAAGGCGGGAGGGCTCCTACGAGCAGTACTTC,CASSIRREGSYEQYF
-,TRBJ2-1,TRBD2,TRBV24-1,TGTGCCACCAGTGGGAAAGGGACTAGCTCCTACAATGAGCAGTTCTTC,CATSGKGTSSYNEQFF
-,TRBJ2-1,TRBD2,TRBV3-1/TRBV3-2,TGTGCCAGCAGCCGCACCGGGACTAAGACCTACAATGAGCAGTTCTTC,CASSRTGTKTYNEQFF
-,TRBJ2-2,-,TRBV28,TGTGCCAGCAGTAGCACAGCCAACACCGGGGAGCTGTTTTTT,CASSSTANTGELFF
-,TRBJ2-1,-,TRBV5-1,TGCGCCAGCAGCCCTCGTCAGGCCTACAATGAGCAGTTCTTC,CASSPRQAYNEQFF
once,TRBJ2-5,-,TRBV21-1,TGTGCCAGCAGCAAATCCGTTTTAAAAGCGGAGACTCAAGAGACCCAGTACTTC,CASSKSVLKAETQETQYF
-,TRBJ2-7,TRBD1,TRBV6-5,TGTGCCAGCAGTTACGCGGCAGGGGGCAACTACGAGCAGTACTTC,CASSYAAGGNYEQYF
-,TRBJ2-1,TRBD2,TRBV5-5,TGTGCCAGCAGTCATAGCACGGATAGCGGGAGAAACTACAATGAGCAGTTCTTC,CASSHSTDSGRNYNEQFF
-,TRBJ2-4,-,TRBV4-3,TGCGCCAGCAGCCAAGATCTAGGGGGGGATCCCAAAAACATTCAGTACTTC,CASSQDLGGDPKNIQYF
-,TRBJ2-2,-,TRBV19,TGTGCCAGTAGTATAGGTGCAGGTATCACCGGGGAGCTGTTTTTT,CASSIGAGITGELFF
many,TRBJ2-7,TRBD2,TRBV19,TGTGCCAGTTCTTTCGGACTAGCGGGATCCTACGAGCAGTACTTC,CASSFGLAGSYEQYF
-,TRBJ2-1,TRBD2,TRBV24-1,TGTGCCACCAGTGATTTGGGGCTAGCGGGACACAATGAGCAGTTCTTC,CATSDLGLAGHNEQFF
few,TRBJ1-2,-,TRBV10-3,TGTGCCATCAGTGTCACAGGGACGTATGGCTACACCTTC,CAISVTGTYGYTF
-,TRBJ1-1,TRBD1,TRBV27,TGTGCCAGCAGTCCCAAATGGACAGGACGTGGCACTGAAGCTTTCTTT,CASSPKWTGRGTEAFF
-,TRBJ2-3,-,TRBV2,TGTGCCAGCAGGGAAGGGTTGGCGGGGACAGATACGCAGTATTTT,CASREGLAGTDTQYF
-,TRBJ1-2,-,TRBV19,TGTGCCAGTACCGACCTCGACATCTATGGCTACACCTTC,CASTDLDIYGYTF
once,TRBJ2-7,-,TRBV10-2,TGCGCCAGCAGTGAAGCTCGAGGGTCAAACTACGAGCAGTACTTC,CASSEARGSNYEQYF
-,TRBJ2-2,-,TRBV4-3,TGCGCCAGCAGCCAAGAAGGAGCTCACACCGGGGAGCTGTTTTTT,CASSQEGAHTGELFF
-,TRBJ2-7,TRBD1,TRBV5-1,TGCGCCAGCAGCTTTGGGGACAGGGAGGTCGTCGAGCAGTACTTC,CASSFGDREVVEQYF
-,TRBJ2-7,-,TRBV5-1,TGCGCCAGCAGCCCCGGGACACCCTACGAGCAGTACTTC,CASSPGTPYEQYF
-,TRBJ2-5,TRBD1,TRBV14,TGTGCCAGCAGCTTACACAGGGGGCGCATGGAGACCCAGTACTTC,CASSLHRGRMETQYF
-,TRBJ2-5,-,TRBV5-4,TGTGCCAGCAGCCCTAGGGCAGGGAATCAAGAGACCCAGTACTTC,CASSPRAGNQETQYF
-,TRBJ2-7,TRBD1,TRBV15,TGTGCCACCAGCATACGACAGGGAAACTACGGGGAGCAGTACTTC,CATSIRQGNYGEQYF
-,TRBJ2-7,-,TRBV5-1,TGCGCCAGCAGCTTGGAGTACTTTGGTGGTGAGCAGTACTTC,CASSLEYFGGEQYF
-,TRBJ2-7,TRBD1,TRBV15,TGTGCCACCAGCAGAAGGGACAGGTTATACGAGCAGTACTTC,CATSRRDRLYEQYF
-,TRBJ1-6,TRBD1,TRBV19,TGTGCCAGTAGTACTGTAGGACAGGGGAGTTCACCCCTCCACTTT,CASSTVGQGSSPLHF
once,TRBJ2-5,TRBD2,TRBV5-1,TGCGCCAGCAGCTTGGTTACTAGCGGGAGTCGAGAGACCCAGTACTTC,CASSLVTSGSRETQYF
-,TRBJ2-1,TRBD2,TRBV5-4,TGTGCCAGCAGCTCCGGGGGGAGCGGGGCCTACAATGAGCAGTTCTTC,CASSSGGSGAYNEQFF
-,TRBJ1-2,TRBD1,TRBV10-3,TGTGCCATCAGTGATAAGGGGGCCCTTGGCTACACCTTC,CAISDKGALGYTF
-,TRBJ2-2,TRBD2,TRBV5-1,TGCGCCAGCAGCGACGGGACTAGCGGTACGAACACCGGGGAGCTGTTTTTT,CASSDGTSGTNTGELFF
-,TRBJ2-1,-,TRBV10-3,TGTGCCATCAGCCCATCCCGGGACTACAATGAGCAGTTCTTC,CAISPSRDYNEQFF
-,TRBJ1-6,TRBD1,TRBV27,TGTGCCAGCAGTACGGAGACAGGGGGCGCACGATCACCCCTCCACTTT,CASSTETGGARSPLHF
-,TRBJ1-5,-,TRBV2,TGTGCCAGCAGCTCCAGGGTAAGCAATCAGCCCCAGCATTTT,CASSSRVSNQPQHF
once,TRBJ1-2,-,TRBV27,TGTGCCAGCAGGGCCGGGGTGAGTCTAGTACCAAAGGGCTACACCTTC,CASRAGVSLVPKGYTF
-,TRBJ2-1,TRBD1,TRBV27,TGTGCCAGCAGTTTAAGGGGGCAGCGACAGTTCTTC,CASSLRGQRQFF
-,TRBJ2-7,TRBD1,TRBV7-9,TGTGCCAGCAGCCCAGGACAGGGGCTCTACGAGCAGTACTTC,CASSPGQGLYEQYF
-,TRBJ2-5,-,TRBV5-1,TGCGCCAGCAGCTTGGTACAGCAAGAGACCCAGTACTTC,CASSLVQQETQYF
-,TRBJ1-2,-,TRBV4-3,TGCGCCAGCAGCCAAGTTGGCAGGGGCCCATCCGGCTACACCTTC,CASSQVGRGPSGYTF
-,TRBJ2-5,TRBD2,TRBV24-1,TGTGCCACCAGTGATTGGGGGGGTCAAGCAGAGACCCAGTACTTC,CATSDWGGQAETQYF
-,TRBJ2-7,TRBD2,TRBV7-8,TGTGCCAGCAGCTCCAGAGCGGGAGTAGCTTCGGGGGAGCAGTACTTC,CASSSRAGVASGEQYF
-,TRBJ2-3,TRBD2,TRBV30,TGTGCCTGGAGTCGACTAGCGGGAGGGCCAGATACGCAGTATTTT,CAWSRLAGGPDTQYF
-,TRBJ2-4,-,TRBV29-1,TGCAGCGTTGAGGCCAGCCTAGGAATTCAGTACTTC,CSVEASLGIQYF
-,TRBJ2-1,TRBD2,TRBV19,TGTGCCAGTAGTCCTTTGCGGCTAGCGGGAGGGCAAAGATCCTACAATGAGCAGTTCTTC,CASSPLRLAGGQRSYNEQFF
-,TRBJ1-2,TRBD1,TRBV15,TGTGCCACCAGCAGTGGGACAGGGGGAATCTATGGCTACACCTTC,CATSSGTGGIYGYTF
-,TRBJ2-1,TRBD2,TRBV5-1,TGCGCCAGCAGCTGGGGACTAGGTGAGCAGTTCTTC,CASSWGLGEQFF
-,TRBJ2-7,TRBD2,TRBV5-4,TGTGCCAGCAGCCCACCGCCAGCGGGAGGCCTGGTTGGGAGCTCCTACGAGCAGTACTTC,CASSPPPAGGLVGSSYEQYF